This T cell receptor (beta chain) came from a study of blood T cells in healthy people across ages (dated by TCRdb to between 2014 and 2017). For the wider study: In model experiments, template switching captured roughly one uniquely barcoded TCR beta cDNA molecule for every two T cells. To track age-related changes in TCR beta repertoire diversity, the study relied on deep sequencing normalized with unique cDNA molecular identifiers. The donors were split into four age groups: young (average around 17 years), middle-aged (roughly 39), aged (around 67) and long-lived (roughly 80). The study analyzed two additional independent replicas of 1 million unique cDNA reads from the same blood draw for two donors, one aged 18 to 30 and one aged 80 or older. Overall study outcomes, separate from this receptor: The percentage of naive T cells measured by flow cytometry correlated strongly with observed TCR beta diversity. Donor CMV infection status was unknown, potentially confounding age-related changes in expanded clonotypes. Because profiling used bulk unsorted PBMCs, naive and antigen-experienced compartments could not be compared conclusively. Total diversity estimates from one million sequenced T cells were considered lower bounds and underestimates. Observed TCR beta diversity per million T cells fell roughly linearly with age, and a significant reduction was already apparent by age around 36. The long-lived group showed more naive CD4+ T cells, fewer expanded clones and increased TCR diversity than the aged group, suggesting age selection.

Library generation was performed with 5' RACE. Instrument used: Illumina HiSeq 2500. A second PCR of 7 to 11 cycles was performed with a sample-barcoded 5' primer and a J-beta primer mix. Each TCR beta cDNA molecule received a unique molecular identifier from a template-switch 5' adaptor carrying 12 random nucleotides. Each sample yielded at least 2.5 million CDR3-containing paired-end reads. First-strand cDNA synthesis was performed from all RNA using the Mint cDNA synthesis kit, with priming by a TRBC-specific oligonucleotide. Following uracil-DNA glycosylase treatment, all cDNA underwent a first 18-cycle PCR with the universal primers M1SS and BC2_uni_R. Turning to the authors' computational methods: Normalization of each sample was performed by random selection of 1 million high-quality reads, each carrying a distinct molecular identifier. Reads with shared molecular identifiers were discarded instead of being binned into consensus sequences. MiTCR, set to a Q25 quality threshold and the strictest error-elimination algorithm, was used for CDR3 identification, clonotype clustering and error correction. A nonparametric unseen species model using Euler transformation provided a lower-bound estimate of total TCR beta diversity. TCRdb reran the public reads through fastp at Q25 and MiXCR, keeping productive beta chains. One record per CDR3 amino acid sequence lists the most common genes and DNA. TCRdb's processing, not the authors' own work, is the source of the V and J calls. The sample data list more than 650,000 distinct CDR3 sequences, and 25% to 30% of these were observed just once. The ten largest account for under 3% of the sample.

The approximately 40 donors, aged 6 to 90 years, were systemically healthy Caucasian individuals from Russia. Each donor gave around 9 milliliters of peripheral blood, collected into EDTA-treated Vacutainer tubes. Ficoll-Paque density-gradient centrifugation was used to isolate PBMCs, with at least 6 million per sample. Trizol reagent was used to extract total RNA from PBMCs, with at least 5.5 micrograms per sample. Naive CD45RAhigh/CD27high T cell percentages were measured by flow cytometry on a PBMC aliquot from every donor. This clonotype was seen a handful of times. Its antigen remains undetermined. Base qualities are not at hand, and no much larger clone is one base apart. From a lookup of the germline V gene, CDR1 and CDR2 are MGHDK and SYGVNS. Trimming costs V 6 bases and J 5 bases, and their ends lie 11 bases apart. The CDR3 starts with the cysteine, ends with the phenylalanine, and has 12 residues. Only the CDR3 portion is preserved as DNA: 36 bases, with reading frame beginning at the first base.

This same sample was also part of a study on T cells of mothers and their children. The second study's paper adds: Nine systemically healthy Caucasian individuals served as donors, namely three mothers together with their six children. cDNA synthesis consumed the entire amount of extracted RNA, loaded at roughly 1.5 ug RNA in each 15 ul reaction. In the second PCR, the M1S primer added sample barcodes and 2-4 random nucleotides. Each mother yielded over 8.5 million TCR beta CDR3 reads and each child about 3 million reads. Thymic selection similarly shapes TCR recombination output in related and unrelated pairs, with minor effect from inherited differences. Normalized repertoire overlap in related mother-child pairs was always slightly higher than in unrelated mother-child pairs, but the difference was never significant. No persistent microchimeric T cell clones were detected, at a sensitivity of roughly 99 clones per million clonotypes. To look for features that set related mother-child pairs apart from unrelated individuals, the researchers ran deep NGS to compare the TCR beta repertoires of mothers and children. Mothers averaged around 40 +/- 4 years of age and children averaged about 10 +/- 4 years. After adapter ligation with NEBNext reagents, the libraries were sequenced on Illumina HiSeq 2000 with 100+100 nt paired-end reads. Mother and child libraries were prepared a month apart and sequenced in separate runs to prevent cross-contamination. For each donor, somewhere between about 500,000 and 2,300,000 distinct TCR beta clonotypes were identified. Naive TCR beta clonotypes were estimated from low-frequency clonotypes matched to each donor's FACS-determined naive share, without sorting.

This TCR was recovered from a boy aged 5-17 years in good health. The chain joins TRBV25-1 to TRBJ2-7; the D gene assignment is ambiguous. Sequenced material: blood. This receptor carries the CDR3 CASRGDTHEQYF. The bases are TGTGCCAGCAGAGGAGACACCCACGAGCAGTACTTC.